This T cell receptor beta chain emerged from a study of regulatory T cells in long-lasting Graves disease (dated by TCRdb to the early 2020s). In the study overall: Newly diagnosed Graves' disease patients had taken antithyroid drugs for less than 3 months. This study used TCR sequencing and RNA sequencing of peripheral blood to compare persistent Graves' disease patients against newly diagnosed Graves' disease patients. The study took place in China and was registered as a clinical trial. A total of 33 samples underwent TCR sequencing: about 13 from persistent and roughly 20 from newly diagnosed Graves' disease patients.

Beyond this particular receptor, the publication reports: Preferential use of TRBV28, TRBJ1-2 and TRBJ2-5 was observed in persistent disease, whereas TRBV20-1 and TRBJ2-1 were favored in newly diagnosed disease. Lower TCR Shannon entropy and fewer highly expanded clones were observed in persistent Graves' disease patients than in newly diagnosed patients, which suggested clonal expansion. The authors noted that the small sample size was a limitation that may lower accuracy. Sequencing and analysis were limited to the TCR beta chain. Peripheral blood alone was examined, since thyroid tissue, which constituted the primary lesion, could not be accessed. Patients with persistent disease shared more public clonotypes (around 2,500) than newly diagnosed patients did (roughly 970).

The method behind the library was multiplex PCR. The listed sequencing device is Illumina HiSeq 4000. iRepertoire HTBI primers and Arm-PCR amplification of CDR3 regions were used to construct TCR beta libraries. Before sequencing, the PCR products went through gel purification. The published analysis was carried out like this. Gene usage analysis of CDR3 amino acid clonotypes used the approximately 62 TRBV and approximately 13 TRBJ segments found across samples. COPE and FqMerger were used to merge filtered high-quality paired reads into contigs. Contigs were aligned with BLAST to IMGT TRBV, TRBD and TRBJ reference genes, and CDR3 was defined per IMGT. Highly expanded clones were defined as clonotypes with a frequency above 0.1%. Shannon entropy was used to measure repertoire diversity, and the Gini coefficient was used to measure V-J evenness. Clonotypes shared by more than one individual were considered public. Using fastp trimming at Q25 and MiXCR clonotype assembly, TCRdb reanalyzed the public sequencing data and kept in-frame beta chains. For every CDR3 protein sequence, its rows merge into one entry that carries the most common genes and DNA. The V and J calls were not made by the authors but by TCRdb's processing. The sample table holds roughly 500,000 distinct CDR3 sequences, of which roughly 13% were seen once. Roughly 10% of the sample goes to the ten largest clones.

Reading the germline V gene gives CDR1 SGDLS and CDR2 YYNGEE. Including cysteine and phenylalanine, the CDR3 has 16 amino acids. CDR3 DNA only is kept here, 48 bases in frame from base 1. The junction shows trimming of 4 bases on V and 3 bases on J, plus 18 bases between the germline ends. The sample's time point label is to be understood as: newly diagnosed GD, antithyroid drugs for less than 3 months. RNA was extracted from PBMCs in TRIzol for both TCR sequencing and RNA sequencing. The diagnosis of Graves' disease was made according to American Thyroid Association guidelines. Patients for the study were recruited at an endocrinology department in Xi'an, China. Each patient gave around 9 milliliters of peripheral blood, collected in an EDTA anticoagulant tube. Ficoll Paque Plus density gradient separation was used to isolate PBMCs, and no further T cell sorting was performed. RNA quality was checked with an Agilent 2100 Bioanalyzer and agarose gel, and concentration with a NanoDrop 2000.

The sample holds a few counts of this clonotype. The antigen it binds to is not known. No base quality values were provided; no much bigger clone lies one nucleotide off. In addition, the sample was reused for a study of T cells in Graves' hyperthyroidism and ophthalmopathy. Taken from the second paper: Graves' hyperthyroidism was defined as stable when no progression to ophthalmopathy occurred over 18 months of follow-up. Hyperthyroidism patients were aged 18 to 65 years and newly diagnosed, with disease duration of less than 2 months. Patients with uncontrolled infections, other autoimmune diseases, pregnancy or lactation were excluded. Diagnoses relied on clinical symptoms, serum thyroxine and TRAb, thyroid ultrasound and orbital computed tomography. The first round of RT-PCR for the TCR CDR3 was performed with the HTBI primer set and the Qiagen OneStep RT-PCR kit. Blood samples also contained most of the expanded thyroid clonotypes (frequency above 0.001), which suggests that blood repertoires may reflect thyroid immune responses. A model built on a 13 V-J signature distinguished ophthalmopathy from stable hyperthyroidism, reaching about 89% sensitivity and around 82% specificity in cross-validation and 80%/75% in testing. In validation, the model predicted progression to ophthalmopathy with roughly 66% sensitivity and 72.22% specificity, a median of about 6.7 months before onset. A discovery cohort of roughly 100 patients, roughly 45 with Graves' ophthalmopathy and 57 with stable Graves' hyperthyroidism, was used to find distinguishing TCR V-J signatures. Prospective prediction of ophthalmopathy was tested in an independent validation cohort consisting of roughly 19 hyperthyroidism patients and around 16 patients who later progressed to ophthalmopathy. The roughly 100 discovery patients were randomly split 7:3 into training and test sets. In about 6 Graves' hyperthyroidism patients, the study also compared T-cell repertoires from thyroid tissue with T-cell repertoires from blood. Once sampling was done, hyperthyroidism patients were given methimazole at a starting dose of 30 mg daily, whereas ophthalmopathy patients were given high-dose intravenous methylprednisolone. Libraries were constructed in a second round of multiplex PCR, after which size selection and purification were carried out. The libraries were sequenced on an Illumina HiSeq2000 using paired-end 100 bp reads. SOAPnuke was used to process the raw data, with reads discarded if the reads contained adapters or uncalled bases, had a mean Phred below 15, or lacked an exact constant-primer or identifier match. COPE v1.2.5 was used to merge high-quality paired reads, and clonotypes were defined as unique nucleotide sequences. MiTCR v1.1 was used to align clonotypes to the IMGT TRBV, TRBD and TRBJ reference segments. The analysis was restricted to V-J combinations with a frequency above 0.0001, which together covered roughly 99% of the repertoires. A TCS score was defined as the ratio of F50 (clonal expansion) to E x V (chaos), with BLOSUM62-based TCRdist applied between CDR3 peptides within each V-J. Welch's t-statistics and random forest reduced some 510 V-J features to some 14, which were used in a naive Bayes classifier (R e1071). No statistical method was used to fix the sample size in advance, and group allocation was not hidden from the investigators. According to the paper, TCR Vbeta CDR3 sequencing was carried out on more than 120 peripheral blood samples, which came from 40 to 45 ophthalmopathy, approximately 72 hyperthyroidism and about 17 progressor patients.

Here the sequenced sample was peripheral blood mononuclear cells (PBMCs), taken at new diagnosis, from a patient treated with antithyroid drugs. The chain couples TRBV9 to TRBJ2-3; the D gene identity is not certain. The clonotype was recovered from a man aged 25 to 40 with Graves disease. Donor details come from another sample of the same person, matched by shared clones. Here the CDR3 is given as CASSPWGAPGTDTQYF. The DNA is TGTGCCAGCAGCCCCTGGGGTGCCCCTGGGACAGATACGCAGTATTTT.